The next 18 T cell receptor beta chains were all read from a single sample in a study of spatial heterogeneity in lung cancer. These receptors' targets are unknown. The sample's time point: sample taken at primary tumor resection. General observations from the study: For expanded intratumoral alpha and beta TCRs, counts tracked tumor mutation counts.

Via MiXCR, TCRdb re-called the 5' RACE reads, giving one row per CDR3 protein. The data show about 6,900 distinct CDR3 sequences, about 6.7% seen once. Sequences were derived from lung tumor tissue, sampled at surgery. The receptors derive from a male donor with early-stage non-small cell lung cancer.

The sample holds many counts of this clonotype. The CDR3, as DNA: TGTGCCAGCAGCCGACCGGGAGGGTTAAACACCGGGGAGCTGTTTTTT. Its protein product is CASSRPGGLNTGELFF. V and J are TRBV3-1 and TRBJ2-2; 8 bases match TRBD2. The CDR3 consists of 16 residues. The germline V gene has CDR1 LGHDT and CDR2 YNNKEL (reference sequence). J was trimmed by 2 bases and V by 4 bases; bases with no gene match: 6.

This clonotype was observed at least ten times. This chain uses TRBV5-5 with TRBJ1-1, with no clear D. The CDR3 sequence is 16 residues long. With 0 bases removed from V and 0 bases from J, the gap between germline ends came to 12 bases. Germline V gene sequence: CDR1 SGHKS, CDR2 YYEKEE (reference sequence). CDR3 sequence: CASSLGTARMNTEAFF. In DNA, the CDR3 is TGTGCCAGCAGCTTGGGTACAGCTCGGATGAACACTGAAGCTTTCTTT.

By frequency in the sample, this clonotype is large. The V gene is TRBV7-9, the J gene TRBJ1-1; no clear D. Germline CDR1 SEHNR, CDR2 FQNEAQ (reference sequence). Trimming pared 11 bases from V and 3 bases from J, leaving 13 bases between. The CDR3 is made up of 12 amino acids. The CDR3 DNA reads as TGTGCCTGCCGCGGGAGGGACACTGAAGCTTTCTTT. This translates into CACRGRDTEAFF. Drawing the rest from reference TRBV7-9 and TRBJ1-1, the complete variable domain is DTGVSQNPRHKITKRGQNVTFRCDPISEHNRLYWYRQTLGQGPEFLTYFQNEAQLEKSRLLSDRFSAERPKGSFSTLEIQRTEQGDSAMYLCACRGRDTEAFFGQGTRLTVV.

This clonotype has only a few counts. This chain uses TRBV2 with TRBJ2-7; no clear D. The CDR3 has 13 residues. V was clipped by 1 base and J by 4 bases, with 8 bases between them. Germline V gene data show CDR1 as SNHLY and CDR2 as FYNNEI. The CDR3 reads CASSEDSSYEQYF. DNA of the CDR3: TGTGCCAGCAGTGAAGACTCGAGTTACGAGCAGTACTTC.

This clonotype is judged medium-sized. The V and J genes are TRBV28 and TRBJ2-1, with 8 bases lining up with TRBD2. Germline V CDR1 and CDR2: MDHEN, SYDVKM. The CDR3 sequence is 12 residues long. Trimming removed 7 bases from V and 9 bases from J; junction bases left unmatched: 5. CDR3 amino acids: CASTPGGFEQFF. Written as DNA, the CDR3 is TGTGCCAGCACTCCGGGGGGGTTTGAGCAGTTCTTC.

This clonotype is categorized as medium-sized. The V call is TRBV5-5, the J call TRBJ2-1; 7 positions agree with TRBD1. Germline loops: CDR1 SGHKS, CDR2 YYEKEE (reference sequence). V trimming: 4 bases; J trimming: 3 bases; junction bases outside the gene matches: 4. The CDR3 is made up of 14 amino acids. DNA of the CDR3: TGTGCCAGCAGCCCCCGGGACAGCTACAATGAGCAGTTCTTC. It yields the protein CASSPRDSYNEQFF.

This clonotype was picked up many times. V usage is TRBV27 and J usage is TRBJ2-5; perhaps TRBD2 as D (6 bases). Germline CDR1 reads MNHEY; CDR2 reads SMNVEV (reference sequence). The CDR3 is 12 amino acids. The germline V and J ends were trimmed by 6 bases and 4 bases, with 9 bases remaining between them. CDR3 protein: CASSRGGETQYF. CDR3 bases: TGTGCCAGCAGCCGGGGAGGAGAGACCCAGTACTTC.

This clonotype has ten or more counts. The genes are TRBV11-2 and TRBJ2-5; D gene uncertain. Germline lookup yields CDR1 SGHAT and CDR2 FQNNGV. V was cut by 0 bases and J by 0 bases, with 11 bases left in between. The CDR3 consists of 16 residues. CDR3 loop: CASSLDLGLYQETQYF. The CDR3 DNA is TGTGCCAGCAGCTTAGATCTGGGCCTGTACCAAGAGACCCAGTACTTC.

This chain's CDR3 is CASSLDPKAEQYF. The DNA for the CDR3 is TGTGCCAGCAGCTTAGATCCCAAGGCGGAGCAGTACTTC. This chain links TRBV7-6 with TRBJ2-7; D is uncertain. The CDR3 contains 13 residues. V dropped 1 base and J dropped 7 bases, with 11 bases sitting between them. The germline gives CDR1 SGHVS, CDR2 FNYEAQ.

This clonotype was observed many times. V is TRBV20-1 and J is TRBJ2-7; unclear D gene. Germline V gene data show CDR1 as DFQATT and CDR2 as SNEGSKA (reference sequence). There are 15 residues in the CDR3. Trimming cost V 0 bases and J 5 bases, with 17 bases left between them. The CDR3 nucleotides read TGCAGTGCTAGAGACCCGTCAGGCACGCGCCACGAGCAGTACTTC. Amino acid sequence: CSARDPSGTRHEQYF.

This clonotype was recorded many times. J is TRBJ2-2 and V is TRBV2; D may be TRBD1 (6 bases). V was trimmed by 2 bases and J by 4 bases, leaving 14 bases between them. The germline V gene encodes CDR1 SNHLY and CDR2 FYNNEI. This CDR3 is 16 amino acids long. CDR3 sequence (DNA): TGTGCCAGCAGTGAATCGGTGGGGGCCCTCACCGGGGAGCTGTTTTTT. Residues: CASSESVGALTGELFF.

In its sample, this clonotype was seen many times. V gene TRBV20-1 combines with J gene TRBJ1-2; D perhaps matches TRBD1 (5 bases). Trimming removed 0 bases from V and 1 base from J, with 18 bases in between. This CDR3 spans 17 amino acids. Looked up from germline, CDR1 is DFQATT and CDR2 is SNEGSKA (reference sequence). CDR3 protein: CSARDPWGGLGNYGYTF. Here the CDR3 DNA reads TGCAGTGCTAGAGATCCCTGGGGGGGTTTGGGTAACTATGGCTACACCTTC.

Sample share makes this clonotype medium-sized. The chain links TRBV5-6 to TRBJ1-1; D is undetermined. With 3 bases removed from V and 9 bases from J, the gap between germline ends came to 12 bases. From germline, CDR1 is SGHDT and CDR2 YYEEEE. The CDR3 has 12 amino acids. This chain's CDR3 is CASSSWPDQAFF. For the CDR3, the DNA is TGTGCCAGCAGCTCTTGGCCTGACCAAGCTTTCTTT.

This clonotype is medium-sized by share. The chain links TRBV28 to TRBJ2-2; tentatively, D is TRBD2 (5 bases). This CDR3 is built from 16 residues. V was trimmed by 3 bases and J by 1 base, leaving 12 bases between them. Germline-derived CDR1 and CDR2 are MDHEN and SYDVKM. This CDR3 is CASSFGLAVNTGELFF. The CDR3 nucleotides are TGTGCCAGCAGTTTTGGCCTAGCAGTGAACACCGGGGAGCTGTTTTTT. Full variable domain (rest looked up from reference TRBV28 and TRBJ2-2): DVKVTQSSRYLVKRTGEKVFLECVQDMDHENMFWYRQDPGLGLRLIYFSYDVKMKEKGDIPEGYSVSREKKERFSLILESASTNQTSMYLCASSFGLAVNTGELFFGEGSRLTVL.

By share, this clonotype counts as medium-sized. This chain connects TRBV7-8 to TRBJ2-4; D perhaps matches TRBD1 (5 bases). Trimming removed 5 bases from V and 1 base from J, with 12 bases in between. Germline V gene data show CDR1 as SGHVS and CDR2 as FQNEAQ. This CDR3 is built from 15 residues. CDR3 nucleotides: TGTGCCAGCAGCCGTGCAGGGTCGGCCAAAAACATTCAGTACTTC. Protein sequence: CASSRAGSAKNIQYF.

This clonotype showed up many times. The chain employs TRBV10-3 and TRBJ2-7, with 12 nucleotides matching TRBD2. CDR3 length equals 16 residues. After removal of 6 bases from V and 5 bases from J, the junction contained 11 bases not matched to a gene. Germline values: CDR1 ENHRY, CDR2 SYGVKD. The chain's CDR3 is CAIRNPKTSGGNEQYF. CDR3 sequence (DNA): TGTGCCATCAGGAACCCCAAGACTAGCGGGGGTAACGAGCAGTACTTC.

The genes are TRBV27 and TRBJ2-5; maybe TRBD2 (7 bases). This CDR3 has 14 residues. V lost 5 bases and J lost 4, with 14 bases in between. Germline CDR1 MNHEY, CDR2 SMNVEV (reference sequence). In nucleotides, the CDR3 is TGTGCCAGCAGTCTCCGCGGGGGCGTAGAGACCCAGTACTTC. Translating it yields CASSLRGGVETQYF.

By share of the sample, this clonotype is medium-sized. The chain uses TRBV4-1 and TRBJ1-5; D unclear. The CDR3 consists of 15 residues. Germline CDR1 reads MGHRA; CDR2 reads YSYEKL. V shed 1 base and J shed 3 bases, with 10 bases lying between them. In nucleotides, the CDR3 is TGCGCCAGCAGCCAAGTAACCGGGTTCAATCAGCCCCAGCATTTT. Its translation is CASSQVTGFNQPQHF.